A selection of T cell receptor beta chains follows, all from one sample in a study of graft-versus-host responses after intestinal transplantation. Their cognate antigens are unknown. TCRdb keeps only in-frame clones here, not all; method: immunoSEQ multiplex PCR. The sample comprises some 120,000 clones, around nine tenths of which are singletons, and over 0.15% rests with the top ten. The source was unstimulated CD4+ T cells sorted from spleen or lymph node cells, collected before intestinal transplant. The source is a human donor who received an intestinal transplant. The CDR3 runs from the conserved cysteine through the conserved F or W. Each record gives: J gene, V gene, clone size, D gene, CDR3 protein, CDR3 DNA. D genes are given only for firm matches. Some rows have no size entry. The others give once, few or many, or a class for an expanded clone.

J gene: TRBJ2-2
V gene: TRBV30
clone size: NA
D gene: NA
CDR3 protein: CAWTYNTGELFF
CDR3 DNA: TGTGCCTGGACGTATAACACCGGGGAGCTGTTTTTT

J gene: TRBJ1-6
V gene: TRBV15
clone size: NA
D gene: NA
CDR3 protein: CATGELPYNSPLHF
CDR3 DNA: TGTGCCACCGGGGAGCTCCCCTATAATTCACCCCTCCACTTT

J gene: TRBJ1-2
V gene: TRBV19
clone size: NA
D gene: NA
CDR3 protein: CASYRAGETNYGYTF
CDR3 DNA: TGTGCCAGCTACCGGGCAGGTGAAACTAACTATGGCTACACCTTC

J gene: TRBJ1-2
V gene: TRBV25-1
clone size: NA
D gene: NA
CDR3 protein: CASSGVGLYGYTF
CDR3 DNA: TGTGCCAGCAGTGGGGTAGGCCTCTATGGCTACACCTTC

J gene: TRBJ2-1
V gene: TRBV27
clone size: NA
D gene: TRBD2
CDR3 protein: CASSLYWGGRGEYNEQFF
CDR3 DNA: TGTGCCAGCAGTTTATATTGGGGGGGGCGGGGGGAATACAATGAGCAGTTCTTC

J gene: TRBJ1-1
V gene: TRBV11-1
clone size: NA
D gene: NA
CDR3 protein: CASSRFTWEAFF
CDR3 DNA: TGTGCCAGCAGCCGTTTTACATGGGAAGCTTTCTTT

J gene: TRBJ2-5
V gene: TRBV10-1
clone size: once
D gene: TRBD1
CDR3 protein: CASSEGDVTGMGETQYF
CDR3 DNA: TGCGCCAGCAGTGAAGGGGATGTGACAGGGATGGGAGAGACCCAGTACTTC

J gene: TRBJ1-1
V gene: TRBV4-2
clone size: NA
D gene: NA
CDR3 protein: CASSQEGVNTEAFF
CDR3 DNA: TGTGCCAGCAGCCAAGAGGGAGTGAACACTGAAGCTTTCTTT

J gene: TRBJ1-1
V gene: TRBV19
clone size: NA
D gene: NA
CDR3 protein: CASKVQGFTEAFF
CDR3 DNA: TGTGCCAGTAAGGTTCAGGGTTTCACTGAAGCTTTCTTT

J gene: TRBJ1-3
V gene: TRBV7-9
clone size: NA
D gene: NA
CDR3 protein: CASGVSGNTIYF
CDR3 DNA: TGTGCCAGCGGGGTTTCTGGAAACACCATATATTTT

J gene: TRBJ2-1
V gene: TRBV12-5
clone size: NA
D gene: TRBD2
CDR3 protein: CASGLDLAAYNEQFF
CDR3 DNA: TGTGCTAGTGGTTTGGATCTAGCGGCCTACAATGAGCAGTTCTTC

J gene: TRBJ2-5
V gene: TRBV4-1
clone size: NA
D gene: NA
CDR3 protein: CASSQDWAGYQETQYF
CDR3 DNA: TGCGCCAGCAGCCAAGATTGGGCGGGGTACCAAGAGACCCAGTACTTC

J gene: TRBJ1-5
V gene: TRBV6-5
clone size: NA
D gene: NA
CDR3 protein: CASSLYRDQPQHF
CDR3 DNA: TGTGCCAGCAGTCTCTACAGGGATCAGCCCCAGCATTTT

J gene: TRBJ1-3
V gene: TRBV30
clone size: NA
D gene: TRBD1
CDR3 protein: CAWATGSGNTIYF
CDR3 DNA: TGTGCCTGGGCGACAGGGTCTGGAAACACCATATATTTT

J gene: TRBJ1-3
V gene: TRBV6-6
clone size: few
D gene: TRBD1
CDR3 protein: CASTPGQGRNTIYF
CDR3 DNA: TGTGCCAGCACCCCGGGACAGGGTAGAAACACCATATATTTT

J gene: TRBJ1-6
V gene: TRBV7-9
clone size: NA
D gene: NA
CDR3 protein: CASSLFRQVNSPLHF
CDR3 DNA: TGTGCCAGCAGCTTATTCCGCCAGGTCAATTCACCCCTCCACTTT

J gene: TRBJ1-2
V gene: TRBV27
clone size: NA
D gene: NA
CDR3 protein: CASSPPLGSKGANYGYTF
CDR3 DNA: TGTGCCAGCAGTCCCCCTCTGGGCTCAAAAGGAGCTAACTATGGCTACACCTTC

J gene: TRBJ2-5
V gene: TRBV4-1
clone size: NA
D gene: NA
CDR3 protein: CASSQGGLAGGPQETQYF
CDR3 DNA: TGCGCCAGCAGCCAGGGAGGGTTGGCAGGGGGCCCCCAAGAGACCCAGTACTTC

J gene: TRBJ1-3
V gene: TRBV10-3
clone size: NA
D gene: TRBD1
CDR3 protein: CATGTGGSGNTIYF
CDR3 DNA: TGTGCCACCGGGACAGGGGGTTCTGGAAACACCATATATTTT

J gene: TRBJ2-2
V gene: TRBV10-2
clone size: few
D gene: NA
CDR3 protein: CASAPGHNTGELFF
CDR3 DNA: TGCGCCAGCGCACCGGGACATAACACCGGGGAGCTGTTTTTT

J gene: TRBJ1-1
V gene: TRBV6-5
clone size: NA
D gene: NA
CDR3 protein: CASSPSRGSEAFF
CDR3 DNA: TGTGCCAGCAGTCCCTCCCGCGGGAGTGAAGCTTTCTTT

J gene: TRBJ2-3
V gene: TRBV5-1
clone size: NA
D gene: NA
CDR3 protein: CASSLDGYRPPDTQYF
CDR3 DNA: TGCGCCAGCAGCTTGGATGGCTACAGACCCCCAGATACGCAGTATTTT

J gene: TRBJ2-1
V gene: TRBV5-1
clone size: NA
D gene: TRBD1
CDR3 protein: CASSQSGQDYNEQFF
CDR3 DNA: TGCGCCAGCAGCCAGTCGGGACAGGACTACAATGAGCAGTTCTTC

J gene: TRBJ2-1
V gene: TRBV29-1
clone size: NA
D gene: NA
CDR3 protein: CSVAWEFYRFF
CDR3 DNA: TGCAGCGTTGCGTGGGAATTCTACAGGTTCTTC

J gene: TRBJ2-7
V gene: TRBV5-1
clone size: NA
D gene: TRBD1
CDR3 protein: CASSAQGDSYEQYF
CDR3 DNA: TGCGCCAGCAGCGCGCAGGGGGACTCCTACGAGCAGTACTTC

J gene: TRBJ2-1
V gene: TRBV12-5
clone size: NA
D gene: TRBD1
CDR3 protein: CASGTGQGSAEQFF
CDR3 DNA: TGTGCTAGTGGTACGGGACAGGGGTCGGCTGAGCAGTTCTTC

J gene: TRBJ2-1
V gene: TRBV6-1
clone size: NA
D gene: NA
CDR3 protein: CAGGERYNEQFF
CDR3 DNA: TGTGCCGGGGGAGAGAGATACAATGAGCAGTTCTTC

J gene: TRBJ1-4
V gene: TRBV27
clone size: NA
D gene: TRBD1
CDR3 protein: CASRGQGYEKLFF
CDR3 DNA: TGTGCCAGCAGGGGACAGGGATATGAAAAACTGTTTTTT

J gene: TRBJ2-4
V gene: TRBV6-1
clone size: once
D gene: NA
CDR3 protein: CASSEAGQLKNIQYF
CDR3 DNA: TGTGCCAGCAGTGAAGCCGGGCAGCTCAAAAACATTCAGTACTTC

J gene: TRBJ2-1
V gene: TRBV4-2
clone size: once
D gene: TRBD2
CDR3 protein: CASSQDRGGPYNEQFF
CDR3 DNA: TGTGCCAGCAGCCAAGATCGGGGGGGGCCCTACAATGAGCAGTTCTTC

J gene: TRBJ2-3
V gene: TRBV4-1
clone size: NA
D gene: NA
CDR3 protein: CASSQRPGPSTDTQYF
CDR3 DNA: TGCGCCAGCAGCCAAAGACCTGGGCCTAGCACAGATACGCAGTATTTT

J gene: TRBJ1-5
V gene: TRBV6-1
clone size: NA
D gene: NA
CDR3 protein: CASSGLGFQPQHF
CDR3 DNA: TGTGCCAGCAGTGGGCTAGGGTTTCAGCCCCAGCATTTT

J gene: TRBJ1-2
V gene: TRBV10-1
clone size: NA
D gene: NA
CDR3 protein: CASSVGVNYGYTF
CDR3 DNA: TGCGCCAGCAGTGTCGGGGTTAACTATGGCTACACCTTC

J gene: TRBJ2-5
V gene: TRBV19
clone size: NA
D gene: NA
CDR3 protein: CASKLQGGETQYF
CDR3 DNA: TGTGCCAGTAAACTACAGGGTGGCGAGACCCAGTACTTC

J gene: TRBJ1-1
V gene: TRBV5-4
clone size: NA
D gene: NA
CDR3 protein: CASSLPGNTEAFF
CDR3 DNA: TGTGCCAGCAGCTTACCCGGGAACACTGAAGCTTTCTTT

J gene: TRBJ1-2
V gene: TRBV6-1
clone size: NA
D gene: NA
CDR3 protein: CANGPPVGGYTF
CDR3 DNA: TGTGCCAACGGTCCCCCCGTGGGGGGCTACACCTTC

J gene: TRBJ1-4
V gene: TRBV6-5
clone size: NA
D gene: NA
CDR3 protein: CASSGGGGGGKLFF
CDR3 DNA: TGTGCCAGCAGTGGAGGGGGAGGCGGGGGAAAACTGTTTTTT

J gene: TRBJ1-2
V gene: TRBV11-3
clone size: NA
D gene: TRBD1
CDR3 protein: CASSSYQTGTIYGYTF
CDR3 DNA: TGTGCCAGCAGCTCCTATCAGACAGGGACCATCTATGGCTACACCTTC

J gene: TRBJ2-1
V gene: TRBV6-1
clone size: NA
D gene: NA
CDR3 protein: CASSEALVQGRFF
CDR3 DNA: TGTGCCAGCAGTGAAGCGCTTGTACAGGGCCGGTTCTTC

J gene: TRBJ1-1
V gene: TRBV27
clone size: NA
D gene: TRBD1
CDR3 protein: CASSSFRDRDREAFF
CDR3 DNA: TGTGCCAGCAGTTCCTTCCGGGACAGGGATCGTGAAGCTTTCTTT

J gene: TRBJ1-5
V gene: TRBV6-1
clone size: NA
D gene: TRBD1
CDR3 protein: CASSDGQGGRPQHF
CDR3 DNA: TGTGCCAGCAGTGATGGACAGGGAGGAAGGCCCCAGCATTTT

J gene: TRBJ2-5
V gene: TRBV2
clone size: NA
D gene: NA
CDR3 protein: CASSEEGKETQYF
CDR3 DNA: TGTGCCAGCAGTGAAGAGGGAAAAGAGACCCAGTACTTC

J gene: TRBJ2-5
V gene: TRBV7-9
clone size: NA
D gene: TRBD1
CDR3 protein: CASSAHRGVTQYF
CDR3 DNA: TGTGCCAGCAGCGCCCACAGGGGGGTGACCCAGTACTTC

J gene: TRBJ1-1
V gene: TRBV11-2
clone size: few
D gene: NA
CDR3 protein: CASSLDRNTEAFF
CDR3 DNA: TGTGCCAGCAGCTTGGACAGGAACACTGAAGCTTTCTTT